This passage covers 20 T cell receptor beta chains from one sample sequenced in a study of identical twins. MiXCR, run by TCRdb on the 5' RACE reads, gives a single entry per CDR3 protein. The data hold 1.5 million or so distinct CDR3 sequences, with 32% observed a single time. Specimen: cord blood. The receptors were gathered from a newborn girl in good health.

J is TRBJ2-1 and V is TRBV20-1; D ambiguous. The germline V and J ends were trimmed by 5 bases and 1 base, with 9 bases remaining between them. Germline V gene data show CDR1 as DFQATT and CDR2 as SNEGSKA (reference sequence). CDR3 length: 13 residues. The CDR3 spells CSAHRRSYNEQFF. CDR3 sequence (DNA): TGCAGTGCTCACCGGCGATCCTACAATGAGCAGTTCTTC.

The rearrangement links TRBV6-5 to TRBJ2-4, with 7 bases identical to TRBD2. The J call may not be correct, given that the DNA end is closer to TRBJ2-7. The CDR3 length is 15 residues. CDR1 and CDR2 (germline): MNHEY, SVGAGI. This CDR3 reads CASSYSGGVEDEQYF. Here the CDR3 DNA reads TGTGCCAGCAGTTACTCTGGGGGGGTCGAGGACGAGCAGTACTTC.

This chain uses TRBV29-1 with TRBJ1-2; D is undetermined. Trimming stripped 4 bases from V and 2 bases from J, with 11 bases between. Per germline, CDR1 SQVTM and CDR2 ANQGSEA. CDR3 size: 13 residues. Written as DNA, the CDR3 is TGCAGCGTTGGCTCAGGAACCAACTATGGCTACACCTTC. It yields the protein CSVGSGTNYGYTF.

This clonotype appeared a few times. The chain joins TRBV3-1 to TRBJ2-1, with TRBD2 matching over 10 bases. The CDR3 extends over 15 amino acids. Trimming removed 6 bases from V and 9 bases from J; junction bases left unmatched: 11. CDR1 and CDR2 (germline): LGHDT, YNNKEL (reference sequence). This CDR3 is CASRLAGAIHGEQFF. CDR3 bases: TGTGCCAGCAGGCTAGCGGGGGCTATACACGGTGAGCAGTTCTTC.

This clonotype was recorded a few times. The CDR3 region has the DNA TGTGCCAGTAGTTGGGTCCAGGGGGCTAATGAGCAGTTCTTC. This sequence encodes CASSWVQGANEQFF. V usage is TRBV19 and J usage is TRBJ2-1; TRBD1 matches 8 bases. V lost 5 bases and J lost 7; bases outside the gene matches: 7. CDR1 is LNHDA, CDR2 SQIVND, per germline (reference sequence). CDR3 length: 14 residues.

The V gene is TRBV28, the J gene TRBJ2-4; perhaps D is TRBD1 or TRBD2 (6 bases each). V lost 10 bases to trimming and J lost 1 base, with 23 bases between them. Germline-derived CDR1 and CDR2 are MDHEN and SYDVKM. CDR3 length: 17 amino acids. This chain's CDR3 is CATSLKARGRAKNIQYF. The CDR3 DNA is TGTGCCACCTCACTAAAGGCCCGGGGGCGGGCCAAAAACATTCAGTACTTC.

This clonotype has a single count. V gene TRBV11-2 combines with J gene TRBJ2-7; D is unclear. The CDR3 contains 14 residues. Germline V gives CDR1 SGHAT, CDR2 FQNNGV. Between the trimmed V and J ends, which lost 2 bases and 2 bases, there was a span of 10 bases. CDR3 residues: CASSLSGDTYEQYF. The CDR3 nucleotides are TGTGCCAGCAGCTTATCCGGTGATACCTACGAGCAGTACTTC.

The chain joins TRBV2 to TRBJ1-2; the D gene is possibly TRBD1 (5 bases). This CDR3 contains 13 residues. The V and J ends lost 6 bases and 6 bases respectively, with 14 bases between them. The germline V gene encodes CDR1 SNHLY and CDR2 FYNNEI. The CDR3 DNA is TGTGCCAGCAGCTCCGGGTGGGACCATGGCTACACCTTC. Its protein is CASSSGWDHGYTF.

V is TRBV5-1 and J is TRBJ2-3, with D perhaps being TRBD1 or TRBD2 (6 bases each). V shed 5 bases and J shed 2 bases, with 12 bases lying between them. This CDR3 contains 14 residues. Germline loops: CDR1 SGHRS, CDR2 YFSETQ. The CDR3: CASREGEATDTQYF. The CDR3 DNA is TGCGCCAGCAGGGAGGGGGAGGCCACAGATACGCAGTATTTT.

On this clonotype itself: A much bigger clone sits one base away, suggesting this may be a read error. The chain is built from TRBV12-3 or TRBV12-4 and TRBJ2-1; 10 bases map to TRBD2. With V trimmed by 6 bases and J by 4 bases, 6 bases remained unmatched. CDR3 size: 15 residues. CDR3 loop: CASRPTSGNYNEQFF. In nucleotides, the CDR3 is TGTGCCAGCAGACCAACTAGCGGGAATTACAATGAGCAGTTCTTC.

The chain uses TRBV4-1 and TRBJ1-2; weak D call: TRBD1 (6 bases). The CDR3 is 15 residues long. Between the trimmed V and J ends, which lost 4 bases and 0 bases, there was a span of 12 bases. Germline CDR1 reads MGHRA; CDR2 reads YSYEKL. The CDR3 bases are TGCGCCAGCAGCCCGTGGCCAGGGGCTAACTATGGCTACACCTTC. Protein product: CASSPWPGANYGYTF.

In DNA form, the CDR3 reads TGTGCCACCAGTGATAATGAAAAACTGTTTTTT. Protein product: CATSDNEKLFF. The rearrangement joins TRBV24-1 to TRBJ1-4; no clear D gene. The CDR3 covers 11 residues. The V gene lost 3 bases and the J gene lost 5 bases, with 0 bases spanning the gap. The V gene's germline CDR1 is KGHDR and CDR2 SFDVKD.

This clonotype has more than one count but fewer than ten. The chain employs TRBV5-1 and TRBJ2-1, with 13 positions matching TRBD2. The J call is uncertain, as TRBJ2-7 better fits the DNA end. The germline gives CDR1 SGHRS, CDR2 YFSETQ. The CDR3 is made up of 17 amino acids. The CDR3 bases are TGCGCCAGCAGCTGGGGACTAGCGGGGAGCTCCTACAATGAGCAGTACTTC. The encoded protein is CASSWGLAGSSYNEQYF.

As regards this clonotype: Given a much more abundant clone one base away, this may be a read error. J is TRBJ2-5 and V is TRBV5-1, with D possibly being TRBD1 (6 bases). The germline gives CDR1 SGHRS, CDR2 YFSETQ. There are 14 residues in the CDR3. The CDR3 bases are TGCGCCGGCAGCAAAGGACAGAATCAAGAGACCCAGTACTTC. Translated, it gives CAGSKGQNQETQYF.

This clonotype was counted at least ten times. This sequence joins TRBV29-1 and TRBJ2-1; possible D gene TRBD2, 5 bases. V lost 6 bases and J 0 bases, leaving 12 bases between the germline ends. Germline CDR1 is SQVTM and CDR2 is ANQGSEA. The CDR3 is made up of 14 amino acids. CDR3 loop: CSVETRSSYNEQFF. The CDR3 DNA is TGCAGCGTGGAAACTAGGAGCTCCTACAATGAGCAGTTCTTC.

CDR3 nucleotides: TGTGCCAGCAGCCCTACACAGGGGCAATGGCCCGAAAAACTGTTTTTT. Protein product: CASSPTQGQWPEKLFF. V is TRBV13 and J is TRBJ1-4; 7 bases map to TRBD1. V trimming: 5 bases; J trimming: 8 bases; junction bases outside the gene matches: 14. CDR1 and CDR2 (germline): PRHDT, FYEKMQ (reference sequence). The CDR3 is 16 amino acids.

A few counts support this clonotype. The V and J genes are TRBV20-1 and TRBJ2-3, with TRBD2 matching 9 bases. V lost 3 bases to trimming and J lost 5 bases; unmatched junction nucleotides: 3. Germline assignment: CDR1 DFQATT and CDR2 SNEGSKA (reference sequence). The CDR3 has 13 residues. CDR3 region: CSASRAGGDTQYF. The CDR3 bases are TGCAGTGCTAGTCGAGCGGGGGGAGATACGCAGTATTTT.

The V and J genes are TRBV6-4 and TRBJ2-1, with unresolved D. CDR1 and CDR2 from the germline V gene are MRHNA and SNTAGT. The V and J ends lost 6 bases and 2 bases respectively, with 14 bases between them. The CDR3 runs to 15 residues. Here the CDR3 DNA reads TGTGCCAGCAGCGACCCTGCAGCGCCCTACAATGAGCAGTTCTTC. This codes for CASSDPAAPYNEQFF.

V usage is TRBV4-2 and J usage is TRBJ2-1, with 9 bases matching TRBD2. Losses at the gene ends were 4 bases for V and 3 bases for J; bases not matched to a gene: 4. Germline-derived CDR1 and CDR2 are LGHNA and YNFKEQ. The CDR3 totals 15 residues. CDR3 nucleotides: TGTGCCAGCAGCCCAGCGGGAGGTTTCTACAATGAGCAGTTCTTC. Translating gives CASSPAGGFYNEQFF.

The chain joins TRBV27 to TRBJ2-1; D is perhaps TRBD2 (6 bases). The J call may be faulty, since TRBJ2-7 better matches the DNA end. CDR1 and CDR2 (germline): MNHEY, SMNVEV (reference sequence). The CDR3 runs 16 residues. The CDR3 DNA follows: TGTGCCAGCAGTACGCCCCCTCCGGACTACTCCAATGAGCAGTACTTC. This sequence encodes CASSTPPPDYSNEQYF.